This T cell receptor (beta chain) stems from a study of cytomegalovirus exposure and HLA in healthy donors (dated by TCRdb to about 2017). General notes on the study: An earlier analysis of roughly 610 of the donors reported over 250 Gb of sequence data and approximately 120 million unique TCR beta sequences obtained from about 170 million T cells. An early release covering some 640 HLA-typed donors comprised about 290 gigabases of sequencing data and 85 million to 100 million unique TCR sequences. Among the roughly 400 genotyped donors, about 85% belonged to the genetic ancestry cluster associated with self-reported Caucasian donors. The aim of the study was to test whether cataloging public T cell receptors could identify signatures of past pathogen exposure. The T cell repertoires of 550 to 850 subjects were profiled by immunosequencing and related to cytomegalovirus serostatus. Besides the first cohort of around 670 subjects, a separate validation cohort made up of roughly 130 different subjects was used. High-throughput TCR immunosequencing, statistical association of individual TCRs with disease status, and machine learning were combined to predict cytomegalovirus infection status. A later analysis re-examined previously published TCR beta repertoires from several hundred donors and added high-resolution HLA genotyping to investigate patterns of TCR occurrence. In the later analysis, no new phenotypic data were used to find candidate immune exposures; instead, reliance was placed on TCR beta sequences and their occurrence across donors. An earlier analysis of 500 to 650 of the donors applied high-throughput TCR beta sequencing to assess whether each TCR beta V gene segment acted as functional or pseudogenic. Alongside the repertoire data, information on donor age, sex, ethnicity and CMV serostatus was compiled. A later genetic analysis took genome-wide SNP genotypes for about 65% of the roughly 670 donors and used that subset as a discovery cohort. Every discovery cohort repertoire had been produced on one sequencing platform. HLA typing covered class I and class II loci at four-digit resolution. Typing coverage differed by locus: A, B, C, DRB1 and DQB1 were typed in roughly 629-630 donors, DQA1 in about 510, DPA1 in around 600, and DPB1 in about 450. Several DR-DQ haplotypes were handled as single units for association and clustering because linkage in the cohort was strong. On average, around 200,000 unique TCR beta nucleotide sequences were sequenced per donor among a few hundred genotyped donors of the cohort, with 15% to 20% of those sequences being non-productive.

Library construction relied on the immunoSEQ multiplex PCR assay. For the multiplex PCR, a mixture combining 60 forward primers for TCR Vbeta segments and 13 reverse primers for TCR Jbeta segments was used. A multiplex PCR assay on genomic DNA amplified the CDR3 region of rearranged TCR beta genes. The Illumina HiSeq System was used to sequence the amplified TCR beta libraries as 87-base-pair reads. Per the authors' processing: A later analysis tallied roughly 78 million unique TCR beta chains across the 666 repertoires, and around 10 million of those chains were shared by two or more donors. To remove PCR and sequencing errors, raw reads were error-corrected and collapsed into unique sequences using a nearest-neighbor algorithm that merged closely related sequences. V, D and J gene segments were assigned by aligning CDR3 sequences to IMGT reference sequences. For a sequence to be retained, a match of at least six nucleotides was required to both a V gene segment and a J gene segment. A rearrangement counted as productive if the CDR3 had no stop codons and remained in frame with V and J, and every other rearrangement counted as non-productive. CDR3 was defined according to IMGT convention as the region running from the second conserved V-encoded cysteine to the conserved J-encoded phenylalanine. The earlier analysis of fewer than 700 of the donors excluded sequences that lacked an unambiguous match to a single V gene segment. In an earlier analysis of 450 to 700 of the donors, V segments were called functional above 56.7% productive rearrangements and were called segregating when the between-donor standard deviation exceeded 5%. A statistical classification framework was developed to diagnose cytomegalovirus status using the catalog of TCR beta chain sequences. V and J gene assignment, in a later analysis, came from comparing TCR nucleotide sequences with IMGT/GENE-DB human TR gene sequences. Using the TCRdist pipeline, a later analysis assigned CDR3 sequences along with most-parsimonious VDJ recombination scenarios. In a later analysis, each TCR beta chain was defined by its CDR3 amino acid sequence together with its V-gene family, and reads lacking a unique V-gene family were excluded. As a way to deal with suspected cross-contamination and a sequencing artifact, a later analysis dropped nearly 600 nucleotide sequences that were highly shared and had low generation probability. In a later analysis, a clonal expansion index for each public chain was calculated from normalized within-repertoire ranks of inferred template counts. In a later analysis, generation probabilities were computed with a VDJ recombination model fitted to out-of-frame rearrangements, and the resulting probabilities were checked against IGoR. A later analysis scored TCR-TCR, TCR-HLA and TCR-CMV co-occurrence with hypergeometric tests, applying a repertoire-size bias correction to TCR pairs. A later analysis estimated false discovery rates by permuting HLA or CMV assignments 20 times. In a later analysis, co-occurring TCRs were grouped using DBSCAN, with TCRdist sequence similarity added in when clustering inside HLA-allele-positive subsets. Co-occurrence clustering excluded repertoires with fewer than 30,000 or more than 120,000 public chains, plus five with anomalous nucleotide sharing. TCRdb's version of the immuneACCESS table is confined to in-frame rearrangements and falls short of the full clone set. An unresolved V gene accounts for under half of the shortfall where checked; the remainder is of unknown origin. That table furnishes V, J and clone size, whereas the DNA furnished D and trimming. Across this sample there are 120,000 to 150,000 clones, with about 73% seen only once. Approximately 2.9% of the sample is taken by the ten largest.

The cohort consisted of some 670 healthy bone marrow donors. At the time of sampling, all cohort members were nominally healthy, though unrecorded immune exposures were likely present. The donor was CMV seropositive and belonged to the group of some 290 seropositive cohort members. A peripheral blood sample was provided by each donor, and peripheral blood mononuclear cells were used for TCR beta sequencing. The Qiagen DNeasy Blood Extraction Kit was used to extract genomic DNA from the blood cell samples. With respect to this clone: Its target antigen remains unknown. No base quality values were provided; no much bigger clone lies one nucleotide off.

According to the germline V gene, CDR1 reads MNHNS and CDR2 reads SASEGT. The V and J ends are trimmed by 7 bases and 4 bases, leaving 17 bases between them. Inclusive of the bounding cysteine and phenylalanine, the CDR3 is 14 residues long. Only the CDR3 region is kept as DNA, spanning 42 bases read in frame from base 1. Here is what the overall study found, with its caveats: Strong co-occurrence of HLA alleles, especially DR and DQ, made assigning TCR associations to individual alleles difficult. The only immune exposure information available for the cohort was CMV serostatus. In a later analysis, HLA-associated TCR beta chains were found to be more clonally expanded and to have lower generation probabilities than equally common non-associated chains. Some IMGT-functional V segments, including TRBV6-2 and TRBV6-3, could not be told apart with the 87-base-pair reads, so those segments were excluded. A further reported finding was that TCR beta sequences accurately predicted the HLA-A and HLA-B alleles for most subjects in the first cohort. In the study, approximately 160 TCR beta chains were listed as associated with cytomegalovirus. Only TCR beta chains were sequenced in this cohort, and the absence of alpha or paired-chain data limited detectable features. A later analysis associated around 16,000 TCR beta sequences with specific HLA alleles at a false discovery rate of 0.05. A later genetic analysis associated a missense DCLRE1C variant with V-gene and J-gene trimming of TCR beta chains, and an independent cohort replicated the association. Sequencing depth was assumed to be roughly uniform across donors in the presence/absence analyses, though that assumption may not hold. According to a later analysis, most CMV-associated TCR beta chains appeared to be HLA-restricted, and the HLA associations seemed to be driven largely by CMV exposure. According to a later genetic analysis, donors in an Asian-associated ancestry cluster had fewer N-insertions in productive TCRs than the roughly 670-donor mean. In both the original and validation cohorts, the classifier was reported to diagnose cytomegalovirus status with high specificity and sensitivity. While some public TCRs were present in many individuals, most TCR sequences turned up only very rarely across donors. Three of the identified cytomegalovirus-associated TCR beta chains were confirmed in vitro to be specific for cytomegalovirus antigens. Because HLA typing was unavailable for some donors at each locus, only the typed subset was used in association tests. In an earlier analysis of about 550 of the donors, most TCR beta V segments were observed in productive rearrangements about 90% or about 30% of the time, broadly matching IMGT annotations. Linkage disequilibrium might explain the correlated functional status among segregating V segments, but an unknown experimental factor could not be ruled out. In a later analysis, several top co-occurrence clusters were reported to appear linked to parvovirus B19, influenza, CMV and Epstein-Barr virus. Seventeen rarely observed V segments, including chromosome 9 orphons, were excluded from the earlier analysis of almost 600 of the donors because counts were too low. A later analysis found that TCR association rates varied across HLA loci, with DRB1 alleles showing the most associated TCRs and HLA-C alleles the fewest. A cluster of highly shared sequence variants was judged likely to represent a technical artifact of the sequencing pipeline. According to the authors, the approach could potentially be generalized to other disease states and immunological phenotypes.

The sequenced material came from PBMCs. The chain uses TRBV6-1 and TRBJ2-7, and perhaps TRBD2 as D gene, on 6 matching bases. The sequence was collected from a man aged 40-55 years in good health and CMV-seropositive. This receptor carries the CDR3 CASTYGTGVYEQYF. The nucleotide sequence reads TGTGCCAGCACCTACGGGACGGGAGTTTACGAGCAGTACTTC.